These 23 T cell receptor beta chains were all obtained from the same sample, sequenced in a study of early T cells in non-severe SARS-CoV-2 infection. One entry per CDR3 protein results from TCRdb running MiXCR on the 5' RACE reads. The sample lists around 44,000 distinct CDR3 sequences, about 6% seen once, with under 25% in the top ten. Sequencing used whole blood, obtained at baseline. These receptor sequences come from an adult who was a healthcare worker with PCR-confirmed SARS-CoV-2 infection or an uninfected control (not recorded which).

This chain uses TRBV11-2 with TRBJ1-3; D is ambiguous. The germline gives CDR1 SGHAT, CDR2 FQNNGV. The CDR3 covers 16 residues. The V and J ends lost 2 bases and 7 bases respectively, with 18 bases between them. The CDR3 sequence is CASSLRHQEGRNTIYF. DNA for the CDR3: TGTGCCAGCAGCTTAAGGCACCAGGAAGGGCGGAACACCATATATTTT.

This clonotype was seen only a few times. This chain connects TRBV5-1 to TRBJ1-4; D is unresolved. This CDR3 has 13 residues. Deletions cut 0 bases from V and 8 bases from J, with 8 bases between. Germline CDR1 SGHRS, CDR2 YFSETQ. CDR3 in DNA: TGCGCCAGCAGCTTGGGCGTTAGCGAAAAACTGTTTTTT. It encodes CASSLGVSEKLFF.

Here the CDR3 DNA reads TGTGCCAGCAGTGATATCGGGGGTACAGATACGCAGTATTTT. Its translation is CASSDIGGTDTQYF. The chain links TRBV6-4 to TRBJ2-3; a possible D gene is TRBD2 (6 bases). CDR1 and CDR2 (germline): MRHNA, SNTAGT. This CDR3 spans 14 amino acids. Trimming left V 3 bases short and J 3 bases short, with 10 bases between.

This clonotype was detected a few times. CDR3 sequence reads: CASTPGDRGEQYF. For the CDR3, the DNA is TGTGCCAGCACCCCGGGGGACAGGGGGGAGCAGTACTTC. V is TRBV2 and J is TRBJ2-7; the match to TRBD1 covers 11 bases. The CDR3 is made up of 13 amino acids. Germline-derived CDR1 and CDR2 are SNHLY and FYNNEI. Germline trimming cut 7 bases from V and 7 bases from J; bases unmatched to any gene: 6.

This clonotype came up many times. The chain joins TRBV19 to TRBJ2-3; 7 bases agree with TRBD1. CDR3 length: 13 amino acids. Trimming cost V 7 bases and J 4 bases; bases outside gene matches: 5. The germline CDR1 and CDR2 sequences are LNHDA and SQIVND (reference sequence). In DNA, the CDR3 is TGTGCCAGTACGGAACAGGGGCCAGATACGCAGTATTTT. This sequence encodes CASTEQGPDTQYF.

The chain joins TRBV2 to TRBJ2-5, with TRBD1 as a possible D gene (6 bases). The CDR3 consists of 13 residues. The V gene lost 4 bases and the J gene lost 5 bases, with 11 bases spanning the gap. Germline V gene data show CDR1 as SNHLY and CDR2 as FYNNEI. The CDR3 DNA reads as TGTGCCAGCAGTGTTGACAGGAGGGAGACCCAGTACTTC. Translation: CASSVDRRETQYF.

The rearrangement joins TRBV4-1 to TRBJ2-3, with D perhaps TRBD1 or TRBD2 (6 bases each). Per the germline V gene, CDR1 is MGHRA and CDR2 is YSYEKL. The CDR3 extends over 15 amino acids. The ends were cut back, 3 bases at V and 0 bases at J, with 10 bases in the middle. The CDR3 bases are TGCGCCAGCAGCCAGAGGGGGGACAGCACAGATACGCAGTATTTT. Translation gives CASSQRGDSTDTQYF.

This clonotype was detected ten times or more. This chain links TRBV5-1 with TRBJ2-7, with TRBD2 matching over 8 bases. Germline V gene sequence: CDR1 SGHRS, CDR2 YFSETQ. This CDR3 has 14 amino acids. V trimming: 1 base; J trimming: 2 bases; junction bases outside the gene matches: 2. DNA for the CDR3: TGCGCCAGCAGCTTGAATAGCGGGACCTACGAGCAGTACTTC. Encoded protein: CASSLNSGTYEQYF. Full variable domain (rest looked up from reference TRBV5-1 and TRBJ2-7): KAGVTQTPRYLIKTRGQQVTLSCSPISGHRSVSWYQQTPGQGLQFLFEYFSETQRNKGNFPGRFSGRQFSNSRSEMNVSTLELGDSALYLCASSLNSGTYEQYFGPGTRLTVT.

This clonotype was observed at least ten times. The rearrangement uses TRBV19 and TRBJ2-7, with D unresolved. The germline CDR1 and CDR2 sequences are LNHDA and SQIVND (reference sequence). V was trimmed by 5 bases and J by 2 bases, leaving 10 bases between them. The CDR3 covers 13 residues. The CDR3 spells CASSEDPAYEQYF. The CDR3 DNA is TGTGCCAGTAGTGAGGACCCGGCCTACGAGCAGTACTTC.

This clonotype was detected ten times or more. V usage is TRBV30 and J usage is TRBJ1-6; D is undetermined. Germline assignment: CDR1 GTSNPN and CDR2 SVGIG (reference sequence). The V end was cut by 3 bases, the J end by 7 bases, with 7 bases between. The CDR3 totals 12 residues. The DNA for the CDR3 is TGTGCCTGGAGCGACGGAAATTCACCCCTCCACTTT. This codes for CAWSDGNSPLHF.

This clonotype was seen at least ten times. This chain uses TRBV18 with TRBJ1-3; 11 bases are a match to TRBD1. This CDR3 has 15 amino acids. The germline CDR1 and CDR2 sequences are KGHSH and LQKENI. V shed 6 bases and J 5 bases; nucleotides not matched to a gene: 6. Here the CDR3 reads CASSTMDRGRNTIYF. The CDR3, as DNA: TGTGCCAGCTCGACCATGGACAGGGGGCGAAACACCATATATTTT.

This clonotype is medium-sized by share. This rearrangement joins TRBV29-1 to TRBJ2-6, with D unresolved. V was shortened by 4 bases and J by 2 bases, with 3 bases between the two germline ends. The length of the CDR3 is 12 residues. Per germline, CDR1 SQVTM and CDR2 ANQGSEA. This chain's CDR3 is CSVGAGANVLTF. CDR3 DNA sequence: TGCAGCGTTGGGGCTGGGGCCAACGTCCTGACTTTC.

In this sample, this clonotype turned up many times. The rearrangement joins TRBV6-2 or TRBV6-3 to TRBJ2-7; a possible D gene is TRBD2 (6 bases). The CDR3 spans 16 residues. CDR1 is MNHEY, CDR2 SVGEGT, per germline. V was clipped by 0 bases and J by 1 base, with 13 bases between them. The CDR3 loop reads CASSYSGSGNSYEQYF. The DNA for the CDR3 is TGTGCCAGCAGTTACTCTGGTAGCGGAAATTCCTACGAGCAGTACTTC.

The gene calls are TRBV6-1 and TRBJ1-4; D call uncertain. The V gene's germline CDR1 is MNHNS and CDR2 SASEGT. The CDR3 is 11 residues long. Trimming removed 2 bases from V and 6 bases from J, with 1 base in between. The DNA of the CDR3 is TGTGCCAGCAGTGAATATGAAAAACTGTTTTTT. Protein: CASSEYEKLFF.

This clonotype was observed at least ten times. The CDR3 DNA is TGCAGCGGAGCTAAGGGCCAAGAGACCCAGTACTTC. Protein product: CSGAKGQETQYF. The V gene is TRBV20-1, the J gene TRBJ2-5; D remains unclear. From germline, CDR1 is DFQATT and CDR2 SNEGSKA (reference sequence). CDR3 length: 12 residues.

The chain joins TRBV20-1 to TRBJ2-5; 11 nucleotides line up with TRBD2. Losses at the gene ends were 2 bases for V and 3 bases for J; bases not matched to a gene: 8. The germline V gene encodes CDR1 DFQATT and CDR2 SNEGSKA (reference sequence). There are 16 residues in the CDR3. The CDR3 spells CSARLAGGPRKETQYF. The CDR3 DNA reads as TGCAGTGCTAGACTAGCGGGGGGCCCCAGGAAAGAGACCCAGTACTTC.

This clonotype showed up many times. The rearrangement joins TRBV7-9 to TRBJ2-5; TRBD1 might be the D (6 bases). The V end lost 3 bases, the J end lost 1 base, and 6 bases lay between the germline ends. This CDR3 region has 13 residues. Looked up from germline, CDR1 is SEHNR and CDR2 is FQNEAQ (reference sequence). The CDR3 loop is CASSLDSQETQYF. The DNA of the CDR3 is TGTGCCAGCAGCTTGGACAGCCAAGAGACCCAGTACTTC.

The V gene is TRBV27, the J gene TRBJ1-3; D ambiguous. CDR1 and CDR2 from the germline V gene are MNHEY and SMNVEV (reference sequence). The CDR3 spans 13 residues. The V end was cut by 7 bases, the J end by 0 bases, with 7 bases between. CDR3 in DNA: TGTGCCAGCAAAACCTTCTCTGGAAACACCATATATTTT. Translation gives CASKTFSGNTIYF.

This clonotype was recorded at least ten times. V is TRBV5-1 and J is TRBJ1-1; TRBD1 might be the D (5 bases). Deletions cut 4 bases from V and 3 bases from J, with 16 bases between. Germline-derived CDR1 and CDR2 are SGHRS and YFSETQ. The length of the CDR3 is 15 residues. CDR3 DNA sequence: TGCGCCAGCAGCGGTCTCCAGGGTGCTTACACTGAAGCTTTCTTT. Translating gives CASSGLQGAYTEAFF.

This clonotype was detected many times. This chain connects TRBV7-2 to TRBJ2-5; D may be TRBD2 (5 bases). Germline V lookup: CDR1 SGHTA, CDR2 FQGNSA. V lost 6 bases to trimming and J lost 2 bases, with 7 bases between them. CDR3 length: 12 residues. DNA for the CDR3: TGTGCCAGCAGGGAGGCACAAGAGACCCAGTACTTC. Translating gives CASREAQETQYF.

This chain uses TRBV12-3 or TRBV12-4 with TRBJ2-4; no definite D call. The CDR3 has 14 amino acids. Trimming left V 7 bases short and J 4 bases short, with 14 bases between. CDR3 protein: CASTPPRLKNIQYF. The CDR3 DNA follows: TGTGCCAGCACCCCCCCAAGGCTGAAAAACATTCAGTACTTC.

This clonotype showed up many times. This chain uses TRBV7-6 with TRBJ2-1; TRBD2 matches at 9 bases. Looked up from germline, CDR1 is SGHVS and CDR2 is FNYEAQ. Trimming cost V 0 bases and J 9 bases; bases outside gene matches: 9. There are 16 residues in the CDR3. In DNA, the CDR3 is TGTGCCAGCAGCTTAGCCACCGGGACTAGCCCTCCTGAGCAGTTCTTC. Protein sequence: CASSLATGTSPPEQFF.

This clonotype has ten or more counts. CDR3: CSAPGGATNTIYF. The CDR3 DNA reads as TGCAGTGCTCCCGGAGGGGCTACGAACACCATATATTTT. The chain employs TRBV20-1 and TRBJ1-3, with TRBD1 as a possible D gene (5 bases). Germline CDR1 DFQATT, CDR2 SNEGSKA (reference sequence). Trimming left V 5 bases short and J 7 bases short, with 15 bases between. The CDR3 runs to 13 residues.